This T cell receptor beta chain was recovered during a study of response to subunit inactivated influenza vaccine. Overall study results and limits: Few new T cells, the authors suggested, are recruited by each seasonal influenza vaccination.

One entry per CDR3 protein results from TCRdb running MiXCR on the RT-PCR reads. The sample holds around 760,000 distinct CDR3 sequences, about 15% seen once. Looked up from germline, CDR1 is MNHNS and CDR2 is SASEGT. V dropped 5 bases and J dropped 8 bases, with 15 bases sitting between them. The CDR3 covers 13 residues. In regard to this clonotype: What it binds is not known.

The chain is built from TRBV6-1 and TRBJ1-2; the D gene is possibly TRBD1 (5 bases). The source of this sequence is a man in his forties or fifties who received an inactivated influenza vaccine. Sequenced material: PBMCs from blood, taken 14 to 15 days before vaccination. The CDR3 loop is CASSRDSSLGYTF. The CDR3 coding sequence is TGTGCCAGCAGTCGGGACTCCTCCCTAGGCTACACCTTC.